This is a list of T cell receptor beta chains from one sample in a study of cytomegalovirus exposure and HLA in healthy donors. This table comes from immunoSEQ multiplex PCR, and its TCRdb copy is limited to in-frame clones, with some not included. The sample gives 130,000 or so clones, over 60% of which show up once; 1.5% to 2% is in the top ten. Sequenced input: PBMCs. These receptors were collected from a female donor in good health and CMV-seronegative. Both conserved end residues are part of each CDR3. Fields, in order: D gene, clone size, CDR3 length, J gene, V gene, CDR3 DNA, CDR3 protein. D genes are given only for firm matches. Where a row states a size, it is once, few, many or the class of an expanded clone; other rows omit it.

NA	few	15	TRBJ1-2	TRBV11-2	TGTGCCAGCAGCTCCCTACGTGGCAGGAACTATGGCTACACCTTC	CASSSLRGRNYGYTF
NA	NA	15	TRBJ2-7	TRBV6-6	TGTGCCAGCAGTTACTCCGGGGGTCTCGACTACGAGCAGTACTTC	CASSYSGGLDYEQYF
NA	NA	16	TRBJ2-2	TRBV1	TGCACCAGCAGCCTCAACTTACCCCGGGACACCGGGGAGCTGTTTTTT	CTSSLNLPRDTGELFF
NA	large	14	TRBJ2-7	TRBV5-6	TGTGCCAGCAGGGCTGGCGGGGACCCCTACGAGCAGTACTTC	CASRAGGDPYEQYF
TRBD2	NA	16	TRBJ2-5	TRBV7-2	TGTGCCAGCAGCTTACTAGCGGGGGGCCTCCAAGAGACCCAGTACTTC	CASSLLAGGLQETQYF
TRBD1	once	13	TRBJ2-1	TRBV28	TGTGCCAGCAGTTTCCGTGGGACAGCCACTGAGTTCTTC	CASSFRGTATEFF
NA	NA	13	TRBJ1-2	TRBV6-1	TGTGCCAGCAGTGAAGCCACGGTCTATGGCTACACCTTC	CASSEATVYGYTF
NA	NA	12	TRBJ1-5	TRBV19	TGTGCCGTCCGGGGGGGCAATCAGCCCCAGCATTTT	CAVRGGNQPQHF
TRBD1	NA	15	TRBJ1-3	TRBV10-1	TGCGCCAGCAGTGAAGCAGGGGGCTCTGGAAACACCATATATTTT	CASSEAGGSGNTIYF
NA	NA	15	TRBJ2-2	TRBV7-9	TGTGCCAGCAGCTTAGTACGGGGGAACACCGGGGAGCTGTTTTTT	CASSLVRGNTGELFF
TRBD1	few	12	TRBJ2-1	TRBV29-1	TGCAGCGCCGACAGGGTTCGGGATGAGCAGTTCTTC	CSADRVRDEQFF
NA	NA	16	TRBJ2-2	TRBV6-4	TGTGCCAGCAGCCTGTTAGCTATCTCGAACACCGGGGAGCTGTTTTTT	CASSLLAISNTGELFF
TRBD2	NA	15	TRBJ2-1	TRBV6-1	TGTGCCAGCAGTGAAGTTAGCGGGGGAAGCAATGAGCAGTTCTTC	CASSEVSGGSNEQFF
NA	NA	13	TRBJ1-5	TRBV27	TGTGCCAGCAGTACTTTTGGCAATCAGCCCCAGCATTTT	CASSTFGNQPQHF
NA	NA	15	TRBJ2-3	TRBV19	TGTGCCACCCGTCCCCTAGGTGGCATCGCAGATACGCAGTATTTT	CATRPLGGIADTQYF
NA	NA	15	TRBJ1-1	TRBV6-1	TGTGCCAGCAGCGCGACGACAGAGACGAACACTGAAGCTTTCTTT	CASSATTETNTEAFF
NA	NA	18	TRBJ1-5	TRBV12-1	TGTGCCAGCAGCTTGGCGGGGACAGGGTTTGTGGACAATCAGCCCCAGCATTTT	CASSLAGTGFVDNQPQHF
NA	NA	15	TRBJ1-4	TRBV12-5	TGTGCTAGTGCCTCCTCGGGGGGAGGGAGTGAAAAACTGTTTTTT	CASASSGGGSEKLFF
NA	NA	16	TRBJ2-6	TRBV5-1	TGCGCCAGCAGCTTAGCCCAGGGCGCTGGGGCCAACGTCCTGACTTTC	CASSLAQGAGANVLTF
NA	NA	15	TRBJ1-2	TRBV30	TGTGCCTTCCCCCGGTCCGATTCCCGAAACTATGGCTACACCTTC	CAFPRSDSRNYGYTF